Listed below are T cell receptor beta chains from one sample, sequenced in a study of blood T cells in healthy people across ages. TCRdb re-called the 5' RACE reads through MiXCR, storing one row per CDR3 protein. The table lists hundreds of thousands of distinct CDR3 sequences, about 28% of them singletons. Sample: blood. These receptors were taken from a woman of 80 years or more in good health. Each CDR3 is given with its conserved first and last residue. Each record gives: J gene, clone size, D gene, V gene, CDR3 protein, CDR3 DNA. The D gene is left open where the match is weak. Not all rows give a size; the values are once, few, many and, for expanded clones, a class.

j_gene: TRBJ2-7; abundance: many; d_gene: -; v_gene: TRBV7-9; CDR3aa: CASSFSTGYEQYF; CDR3nt: TGTGCCAGCAGCTTCTCTACGGGTTACGAGCAGTACTTC
j_gene: TRBJ2-1; abundance: many; d_gene: TRBD2; v_gene: TRBV7-2; CDR3aa: CASSSLGLAGWNEQFF; CDR3nt: TGTGCCAGCAGCTCCTTGGGGCTAGCGGGATGGAATGAGCAGTTCTTC
j_gene: TRBJ2-1; abundance: many; d_gene: -; v_gene: TRBV3-1; CDR3aa: CASSHQGQRHNEQFF; CDR3nt: TGTGCCAGCAGCCACCAGGGGCAGAGACACAATGAGCAGTTCTTC
j_gene: TRBJ2-7; abundance: many; d_gene: -; v_gene: TRBV6-5; CDR3aa: CASSYEGGNEQYF; CDR3nt: TGTGCCAGCAGTTACGAGGGTGGCAACGAGCAGTACTTC
j_gene: TRBJ2-1; abundance: many; d_gene: TRBD2; v_gene: TRBV20-1; CDR3aa: CSAETSGAYNEQFF; CDR3nt: TGCAGTGCTGAGACTAGCGGGGCCTACAATGAGCAGTTCTTC
j_gene: TRBJ1-4; abundance: -; d_gene: -; v_gene: TRBV6-1; CDR3aa: CASSVSTGGGEKLFF; CDR3nt: TGTGCCAGCAGTGTATCGACAGGCGGGGGTGAAAAACTGTTTTTT
j_gene: TRBJ1-2; abundance: few; d_gene: TRBD1; v_gene: TRBV2; CDR3aa: CASSTTGGHGYTF; CDR3nt: TGTGCCAGCAGTACGACAGGGGGACATGGCTACACCTTC
j_gene: TRBJ2-1; abundance: many; d_gene: TRBD2; v_gene: TRBV2; CDR3aa: CASRATSGGYNEQFF; CDR3nt: TGTGCCAGCAGAGCTACTAGCGGGGGCTACAATGAGCAGTTCTTC
j_gene: TRBJ1-2; abundance: many; d_gene: TRBD1; v_gene: TRBV20-1; CDR3aa: CSALIGTGRGYTF; CDR3nt: TGCAGTGCCCTAATAGGGACAGGGCGTGGCTACACCTTC
j_gene: TRBJ2-5; abundance: many; d_gene: -; v_gene: TRBV5-1; CDR3aa: CASSRPVEETQYF; CDR3nt: TGCGCCAGCAGCCGGCCGGTTGAAGAGACCCAGTACTTC
j_gene: TRBJ2-7; abundance: many; d_gene: -; v_gene: TRBV20-1; CDR3aa: CSAPPLGGSSYEQYF; CDR3nt: TGCAGTGCTCCGCCCTTAGGGGGGAGCTCCTACGAGCAGTACTTC
j_gene: TRBJ2-1; abundance: -; d_gene: TRBD1; v_gene: TRBV20-1; CDR3aa: CSARLPGQGAYNEQFF; CDR3nt: TGCAGTGCTAGATTACCGGGACAGGGCGCCTACAATGAGCAGTTCTTC
j_gene: TRBJ2-1; abundance: -; d_gene: TRBD1; v_gene: TRBV5-1; CDR3aa: CASSPPGQPYNEQFF; CDR3nt: TGCGCCAGCAGCCCTCCGGGACAGCCTTACAATGAGCAGTTCTTC
j_gene: TRBJ1-1; abundance: many; d_gene: TRBD1; v_gene: TRBV5-1; CDR3aa: CASSSPGQGMYTEAFF; CDR3nt: TGCGCCAGCAGCAGCCCGGGACAGGGGATGTACACTGAAGCTTTCTTT
j_gene: TRBJ1-5; abundance: -; d_gene: -; v_gene: TRBV20-1; CDR3aa: CSARGGRGSGQAQHF; CDR3nt: TGCAGTGCTAGAGGCGGCCGGGGGTCGGGGCAGGCCCAGCATTTT
j_gene: TRBJ1-2; abundance: many; d_gene: -; v_gene: TRBV27; CDR3aa: CASKALGAEGYTF; CDR3nt: TGTGCCAGCAAAGCCCTAGGGGCGGAAGGCTACACCTTC
j_gene: TRBJ2-3; abundance: -; d_gene: TRBD2; v_gene: TRBV6-1; CDR3aa: CASGRLAGGDTQYF; CDR3nt: TGTGCCAGCGGGCGACTAGCGGGGGGCGATACGCAGTATTTT
j_gene: TRBJ1-1; abundance: many; d_gene: TRBD1; v_gene: TRBV20-1; CDR3aa: CSAPGQVGFEAFF; CDR3nt: TGCAGTGCTCCGGGACAGGTGGGGTTTGAAGCTTTCTTT
j_gene: TRBJ1-2; abundance: few; d_gene: -; v_gene: TRBV25-1; CDR3aa: CASSDPGRAYGYTF; CDR3nt: TGTGCCAGCAGTGACCCCGGGAGGGCCTATGGCTACACCTTC
j_gene: TRBJ2-1; abundance: -; d_gene: -; v_gene: TRBV24-1; CDR3aa: CATSSQGRQNEQFF; CDR3nt: TGTGCCACCAGCTCCCAAGGGAGACAGAACGAGCAGTTCTTC
j_gene: TRBJ1-1; abundance: many; d_gene: TRBD1; v_gene: TRBV5-1; CDR3aa: CASSSAGGSEAFF; CDR3nt: TGCGCCAGCAGCTCGGCAGGGGGATCTGAAGCTTTCTTT
j_gene: TRBJ2-5; abundance: -; d_gene: -; v_gene: TRBV20-1; CDR3aa: CSATGTGSEQYF; CDR3nt: TGCAGTGCCACCGGGACTGGTTCTGAGCAGTACTTC
j_gene: TRBJ2-1; abundance: many; d_gene: -; v_gene: TRBV7-2; CDR3aa: CASSPIGGAGQFF; CDR3nt: TGTGCCAGCAGCCCAATTGGAGGGGCCGGGCAGTTCTTC
j_gene: TRBJ2-1; abundance: many; d_gene: TRBD2; v_gene: TRBV6-1; CDR3aa: CASSFSSGGANEQFF; CDR3nt: TGTGCCAGCAGCTTTTCTAGCGGGGGGGCCAATGAGCAGTTCTTC
j_gene: TRBJ2-3; abundance: many; d_gene: TRBD1; v_gene: TRBV13; CDR3aa: CASSFPRDSSTDTQYF; CDR3nt: TGTGCCAGCAGCTTTCCGAGGGACAGTAGCACAGATACGCAGTATTTT
j_gene: TRBJ2-7; abundance: -; d_gene: TRBD2; v_gene: TRBV12-3/TRBV12-4; CDR3aa: CASSRTSGGLDYNEQYF; CDR3nt: TGTGCCAGCAGCCGGACTAGCGGGGGCCTGGACTACAATGAGCAGTACTTC
j_gene: TRBJ1-2; abundance: few; d_gene: -; v_gene: TRBV7-2; CDR3aa: CASSLGPGAYGYTF; CDR3nt: TGTGCCAGCAGCTTAGGTCCAGGAGCCTATGGCTACACCTTC
j_gene: TRBJ1-1; abundance: many; d_gene: -; v_gene: TRBV2; CDR3aa: CASSERGARAVAEAFF; CDR3nt: TGTGCCAGCAGTGAACGGGGGGCCAGGGCGGTTGCTGAAGCTTTCTTT
j_gene: TRBJ2-5; abundance: many; d_gene: -; v_gene: TRBV3-1; CDR3aa: CASSQVPRGSQETQYF; CDR3nt: TGTGCCAGCAGCCAAGTGCCTCGGGGCAGCCAAGAGACCCAGTACTTC
j_gene: TRBJ2-1; abundance: many; d_gene: -; v_gene: TRBV5-4; CDR3aa: CASSPGQGGRAYNEQFF; CDR3nt: TGTGCCAGCAGCCCTGGACAGGGAGGGAGGGCCTACAATGAGCAGTTCTTC
j_gene: TRBJ1-5; abundance: few; d_gene: TRBD1; v_gene: TRBV20-1; CDR3aa: CSARDGRLGTGSLAGPQHF; CDR3nt: TGCAGTGCTAGAGACGGTCGATTGGGGACAGGATCCTTAGCGGGGCCCCAGCATTTT
j_gene: TRBJ2-1; abundance: many; d_gene: TRBD2; v_gene: TRBV9; CDR3aa: CASSVDLAGAHAFF; CDR3nt: TGTGCCAGCAGCGTAGACCTAGCGGGGGCTCACGCGTTCTTC
j_gene: TRBJ2-6; abundance: many; d_gene: -; v_gene: TRBV9; CDR3aa: CASSASGRYSGANVLTF; CDR3nt: TGTGCCAGCAGCGCCTCGGGACGGTACTCTGGGGCCAACGTCCTGACTTTC
j_gene: TRBJ1-3; abundance: many; d_gene: TRBD1; v_gene: TRBV20-1; CDR3aa: CSAGRDSSGNTIYF; CDR3nt: TGCAGTGCTGGCCGGGACAGCTCTGGAAACACCATATATTTT
j_gene: TRBJ1-2; abundance: few; d_gene: -; v_gene: TRBV28; CDR3aa: CASTPAGTPRGYTF; CDR3nt: TGTGCCAGCACCCCAGCAGGGACCCCTCGAGGCTACACCTTC
j_gene: TRBJ1-6; abundance: many; d_gene: -; v_gene: TRBV12-3/TRBV12-4; CDR3aa: CASSFSAASPLHF; CDR3nt: TGTGCCAGCAGTTTTAGCGCAGCGTCACCCCTCCACTTT
j_gene: TRBJ2-7; abundance: many; d_gene: TRBD1; v_gene: TRBV9; CDR3aa: CASSPWTGGYEQYF; CDR3nt: TGTGCCAGCAGCCCGTGGACAGGGGGCTACGAGCAGTACTTC
j_gene: TRBJ2-1; abundance: -; d_gene: TRBD2; v_gene: TRBV20-1; CDR3aa: CSALRLAGGAYNEQFF; CDR3nt: TGCAGTGCCCTACGACTAGCGGGGGGCGCTTACAATGAGCAGTTCTTC
j_gene: TRBJ2-7; abundance: many; d_gene: TRBD2; v_gene: TRBV6-1; CDR3aa: CASSRGGVSGADSYEQYF; CDR3nt: TGTGCCAGCAGTAGGGGGGGGGTTAGCGGGGCCGACTCCTACGAGCAGTACTTC
j_gene: TRBJ2-3; abundance: -; d_gene: -; v_gene: TRBV12-3/TRBV12-4; CDR3aa: CASRSRSVRTDTQYF; CDR3nt: TGTGCCAGCCGGTCTAGGAGTGTAAGAACAGATACGCAATATTTT
j_gene: TRBJ2-1; abundance: -; d_gene: TRBD1; v_gene: TRBV7-2; CDR3aa: CASSLQGAKWIGSYNEQFF; CDR3nt: TGTGCCAGCAGCTTACAGGGGGCGAAGTGGATCGGCTCCTACAATGAGCAGTTCTTC
j_gene: TRBJ2-3; abundance: many; d_gene: TRBD1; v_gene: TRBV9; CDR3aa: CASSAATGARTDTQYF; CDR3nt: TGTGCCAGCAGCGCCGCCACAGGGGCGCGCACAGATACGCAGTATTTT
j_gene: TRBJ2-3; abundance: -; d_gene: -; v_gene: TRBV20-1; CDR3aa: CSATPGPKGGTDTQYF; CDR3nt: TGCAGTGCTACCCCGGGACCCAAAGGAGGTACAGATACGCAGTATTTT
j_gene: TRBJ2-3; abundance: -; d_gene: -; v_gene: TRBV6-5; CDR3aa: CASSYLRAGNTDTQYF; CDR3nt: TGTGCCAGCAGTTACCTCAGGGCCGGTAACACAGATACGCAGTATTTT
j_gene: TRBJ2-2; abundance: -; d_gene: -; v_gene: TRBV6-2/TRBV6-3; CDR3aa: CASSQQAGENTGELFF; CDR3nt: TGTGCCAGCTCTCAGCAGGCCGGAGAGAACACCGGGGAGCTGTTTTTT
j_gene: TRBJ2-3; abundance: few; d_gene: -; v_gene: TRBV18; CDR3aa: CASSTRQGLGTDTQYF; CDR3nt: TGTGCCAGCTCAACCCGACAGGGACTGGGCACAGATACGCAGTATTTT
j_gene: TRBJ1-3; abundance: few; d_gene: -; v_gene: TRBV4-2; CDR3aa: CASSRPLDRPGRSGNTIYF; CDR3nt: TGTGCCAGCAGCCGACCTTTAGACAGGCCGGGCCGCTCTGGAAACACCATATATTTT
j_gene: TRBJ2-1; abundance: -; d_gene: -; v_gene: TRBV27; CDR3aa: CASSSLGRGNEQFF; CDR3nt: TGTGCCAGCAGTTCCCTAGGACGCGGGAATGAGCAGTTCTTC
j_gene: TRBJ2-7; abundance: many; d_gene: -; v_gene: TRBV2; CDR3aa: CASSEASVTHEQYF; CDR3nt: TGTGCCAGCAGTGAGGCTAGCGTAACCCACGAGCAGTACTTC
j_gene: TRBJ2-6; abundance: many; d_gene: -; v_gene: TRBV6-1; CDR3aa: CASSVDSSGANVLTF; CDR3nt: TGTGCCAGCAGTGTCGACAGCTCTGGGGCCAACGTCCTGACTTTC
j_gene: TRBJ2-3; abundance: many; d_gene: TRBD2; v_gene: TRBV20-1; CDR3aa: CSAGRGGGTDTQYF; CDR3nt: TGCAGTGCTGGGAGGGGCGGGGGAACAGATACGCAGTATTTT
j_gene: TRBJ2-7; abundance: -; d_gene: TRBD2; v_gene: TRBV10-3; CDR3aa: CAISTGLAAEQYF; CDR3nt: TGTGCCATCAGCACGGGACTAGCAGCCGAGCAGTACTTC
j_gene: TRBJ1-2; abundance: many; d_gene: -; v_gene: TRBV28; CDR3aa: CASSKGVGYTF; CDR3nt: TGTGCCAGCAGTAAGGGGGTCGGCTACACCTTC